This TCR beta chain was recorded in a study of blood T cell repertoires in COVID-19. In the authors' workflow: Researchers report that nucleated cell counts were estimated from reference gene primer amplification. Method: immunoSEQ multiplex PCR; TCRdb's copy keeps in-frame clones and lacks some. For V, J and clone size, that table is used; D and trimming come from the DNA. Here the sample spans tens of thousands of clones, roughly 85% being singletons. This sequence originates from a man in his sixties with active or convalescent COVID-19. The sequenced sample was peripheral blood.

DNA of the CDR3: TGTGCCAGCAGTTTTGCAGGGAACACTGAAGCTTTCTTT. Protein product: CASSFAGNTEAFF. This rearrangement joins TRBV12-3 or TRBV12-4 to TRBJ1-1; no definite D call. Trimming took 3 bases from V and 1 from J, leaving 6 bases between them. The CDR3 is 13 amino acids.